This T cell receptor (beta chain) was found in a study of blood T cell repertoires in COVID-19. Germline loops: CDR1 ENHRY, CDR2 SYGVKD. This CDR3 contains 14 residues. The V and J ends lost 5 bases and 3 bases respectively, with 13 bases between them. This clone was recorded once. Study processing details: By means of reference gene primer amplification, nucleated cell counts were estimated. Assay: immunoSEQ multiplex PCR; the TCRdb copy retains only in-frame clones and omits some. V, J and clone size are those of that table, while D and trimming were read from the DNA. In the table there are about 140,000 clones, approximately 80% of which are singletons.

The specimen sequenced was PBMCs or T cells enriched from blood (not recorded which). The rearrangement joins TRBV10-3 to TRBJ1-2, with D maybe TRBD1 (6 bases). The origin of this receptor is a man in his 70s who had been exposed to COVID-19. DNA for the CDR3: TGTGCCATCAGTAGGCCAGGGGCCTACTATGGCTACACCTTC. This gives the protein CAISRPGAYYGYTF.